Following are 9 T cell receptor beta chains from one sample sequenced in a study of beta chain features in type 1 diabetes. All of the isolated RNA was reverse transcribed, so expressed TCRB transcripts were sequenced. TCRdb's table, derived via immunoSEQ multiplex PCR, lists solely in-frame clones and lacks some. Here the sample spans under 450,000 clones, about 15% being singletons. The sample consisted of naive CD4+ T cells from blood. Source of these receptors: a young man in good health.

The rearrangement joins TRBV11-2 to TRBJ2-5; TRBD2 matches at 10 bases. CDR3 length equals 15 residues. Germline trimming cut 5 bases from V and 2 bases from J; bases unmatched to any gene: 5. Germline V lookup: CDR1 SGHAT, CDR2 FQNNGV. CDR3 nucleotides: TGTGCCAGCAGCCTAGGACTAGCGGTACAAGAGACCCAGTACTTC. This sequence encodes CASSLGLAVQETQYF.

This clone was recorded a few times. The chain is built from TRBV10-3 and TRBJ1-2; TRBD1 is a possible D gene (5 bases). CDR1 is ENHRY, CDR2 SYGVKD, per germline. Trimming took off 0 bases at V and 6 bases at J, with 14 bases between the two ends. The CDR3 runs to 15 residues. The CDR3 here is CAISESTGTKDGYTF. CDR3 bases: TGTGCCATCAGTGAGTCAACCGGGACGAAGGATGGCTACACCTTC.

As for this clone: Other nucleotide sequences from this sample produce the same CDR3. The chain employs TRBV7-9 and TRBJ2-3, with a weak D call TRBD1 (5 bases). The CDR3 length is 13 residues. Per germline, CDR1 SEHNR and CDR2 FQNEAQ (reference sequence). The V end was cut by 3 bases, the J end by 1 base, with 5 bases between. The CDR3 bases are TGTGCCAGCAGCTTCAGGGGCACAGATACGCAGTATTTT. Translated, it gives CASSFRGTDTQYF.

This clone has only a few counts. The V gene is TRBV7-2, the J gene TRBJ2-4; 10 bases agree with TRBD2. With 7 bases clipped from V and 6 bases from J, the junction kept 3 bases outside the gene matches. Germline values: CDR1 SGHTA, CDR2 FQGNSA. The CDR3 runs 13 residues. CDR3 region: CASNRLAGNIQYF. The CDR3 DNA is TGTGCCAGCAACAGACTAGCGGGAAACATTCAGTACTTC. The variable domain in full, completed from reference TRBV7-2 and TRBJ2-4, reads GAGVSQSPSNKVTEKGKDVELRCDPISGHTALYWYRQSLGQGLEFLIYFQGNSAPDKSGLPSDRFSAERTGGSVSTLTIQRTQQEDSAVYLCASNRLAGNIQYFGAGTRLSVL.

At least ten counts were recorded for this clone. The V and J genes are TRBV29-1 and TRBJ1-2; 8 positions match TRBD1. This CDR3 region has 12 residues. Trimming took 6 bases from V and 8 from J; bases not matched to a gene: 8. Germline V lookup: CDR1 SQVTM, CDR2 ANQGSEA. Here the CDR3 DNA reads TGCAGCGTAGATAGGACAGGGCGCGGCTACACCTTC. Its translation: CSVDRTGRGYTF.

The sample holds a few counts of this clone. The chain couples TRBV5-5 to TRBJ1-5; no definite D call. CDR1 SGHKS and CDR2 YYEKEE come from the germline V gene (reference sequence). The CDR3 loop spans 16 amino acids. Trimming pared 0 bases from V and 7 bases from J, leaving 17 bases between. This chain's CDR3 is CASSLGGVSRRQPQHF. CDR3 in DNA: TGTGCCAGCAGCTTGGGAGGAGTGAGCAGGAGGCAGCCCCAGCATTTT.

The table lists this clone with a few counts. The rearrangement uses TRBV19 and TRBJ2-6; tentative D call: TRBD2 (6 bases). The germline V gene has CDR1 LNHDA and CDR2 SQIVND (reference sequence). Trimming took 4 bases from V and 3 from J, leaving 16 bases between them. The length of the CDR3 is 17 residues. The DNA for the CDR3 is TGTGCCAGTAGTACACAGGAGGGTGTGTTTGGGGCCAACGTCCTGACTTTC. It is translated as CASSTQEGVFGANVLTF. The entire variable domain, with the rest obtained from reference TRBV19 and TRBJ2-6, is as follows: DGGITQSPKYLFRKEGQNVTLSCEQNLNHDAMYWYRQDPGQGLRLIYYSQIVNDFQKGDIAEGYSVSREKKESFPLTVTSAQKNPTAFYLCASSTQEGVFGANVLTFGAGSRLTVL.

This clone was counted only a few times. This chain joins TRBV9 and TRBJ1-2, with 7 bases matching TRBD1. The length of the CDR3 is 14 residues. Per germline, CDR1 SGDLS and CDR2 YYNGEE. V dropped 2 bases and J dropped 6; count of bases not matched to a gene: 7. CDR3 nucleotides: TGTGCCAGCAGCGTCTCCGGGACAGTCCATGGCTACACCTTC. The encoded protein is CASSVSGTVHGYTF. The full variable domain, its missing parts supplied by reference TRBV9 and TRBJ1-2, is DSGVTQTPKHLITATGQRVTLRCSPRSGDLSVYWYQQSLDQGLQFLIQYYNGEERAKGNILERFSAQQFPDLHSELNLSSLELGDSALYFCASSVSGTVHGYTFGSGTRLTVV.

The V gene is TRBV7-8, the J gene TRBJ2-5; 9 bases line up with TRBD2. CDR1 is SGHVS, CDR2 FQNEAQ, per germline. V dropped 5 bases and J dropped 7; count of bases not matched to a gene: 11. The CDR3 totals 15 residues. In DNA, the CDR3 is TGTGCCAGCAGCGCCCGGGTTAGCGGGGGACTGACCCAGTACTTC. Encoded protein: CASSARVSGGLTQYF.